This TCR beta chain was recovered during a study of T cells expressing NK-cell markers. Study-wide background: The authors derived TCR beta repertoires from sorted CD3+CD56+NKG2C+, CD3+CD56+NKG2C- and CD3+CD56-NKG2C+ T cells.

Germline CDR1 and CDR2: DFQATT and SNEGSKA (reference sequence). The length of the CDR3 is 12 residues. Points from the study as a whole: Of the CD8+ T cell pool in 6 or 7 donors, about 1.0-7.0% was accounted for by dominant NKG2C+ clonotypes.

Remarks on this clonotype: Antigen: not known.

The cDNA for TCR beta came from 5'RACE template switching with UMIs. After re-calling the 5' RACE reads, TCRdb lists one entry per CDR3 protein, DNA absent. The sample is made up of almost 450,000 distinct CDR3 sequences, and the top ten hold more than 7% of it. Sequenced input: blood T cells: a sorted CD56 or NKG2C T cell subset, CD4+ or CD8+ T cells, or bulk PBMC T cells (not recorded which). V gene TRBV20-1 combines with J gene TRBJ1-4. The receptor was derived from a woman between 18 and 69 years old in good health. CDR3 in amino acids: CSAGRTGEKLFF.